The sequence of this TCR beta chain was determined in a study of blood T cell repertoires in COVID-19. About the study: The origin of the acute and convalescent COVID-19 samples was the United States, Italy and Spain. The analysed material was cDNA or gDNA that came from T cells, B-cell-depleted T cells, or PBMCs.

Study processing details: The authors estimated nucleated cell counts from reference gene primer amplification. The assay was immunoSEQ multiplex PCR, and TCRdb's table has in-frame clones only and misses some. The D gene and trimming were derived from the DNA, and the V and J assignments and clone size from that table. The sample has around 150,000 clones; around 90% are singletons. In germline, CDR1 is SEHNR, CDR2 FQNEAQ (reference sequence). The length of the CDR3 is 16 residues. Trimming took 0 bases from V and 3 from J, leaving 9 bases between them. This receptor was taken from a woman aged 60-75 years with active or convalescent COVID-19. Sequencing was performed on peripheral blood. V usage is TRBV7-9 and J usage is TRBJ2-6; tentative D call: TRBD1 (6 bases). The CDR3: CASSLAQGYGANVLTF. CDR3 nucleotide sequence: TGTGCCAGCAGCTTAGCACAGGGATATGGGGCCAACGTCCTGACTTTC.